The rows below give T cell receptor beta chains drawn from one sample of a study of blood T cell repertoires in COVID-19. TCRdb's copy holds only in-frame clones and misses some; the assay was immunoSEQ multiplex PCR. The sample has approximately 150,000 clones; 79% are singletons. The sample taken for sequencing was peripheral blood. Source of these receptors: a man aged 45-60 years with active or convalescent COVID-19. CDR3s include the opening cysteine and the closing phenylalanine or tryptophan. D genes are given only for firm matches. A row's size may be missing; if present it is once, few, many or a size class.

>few|TRBJ1-1|TRBV25-1|TRBD1
TGTGCCAGCAGTGAGGTGGGGACAGGGGCCACTGAAGCTTTCTTT
CASSEVGTGATEAFF
>NA|TRBJ1-4|TRBV20-1|NA
TGCAGTGCTAGTAATGGGGGGGCAACTAATGAAAAACTGTTTTTT
CSASNGGATNEKLFF
>NA|TRBJ2-7|TRBV12-3/TRBV12-4|NA
TGTGCCAGCAGGGACTACGAGGAGCAGTACTTC
CASRDYEEQYF
>once|TRBJ1-2|TRBV7-9|NA
TGTGCCAGCAGCTTAGAGACAACGTATGGCTACACCTTC
CASSLETTYGYTF
>NA|TRBJ2-7|TRBV7-2|TRBD1
TGTGCCAGCCCTCCCCAGGGACAGTCCATCTACGAGCAGTACTTC
CASPPQGQSIYEQYF
>NA|TRBJ2-5|TRBV5-1|TRBD1
TGCGCCAGCAGCTTGGAGGGGGCGATGGAAGAGACCCAGTACTTC
CASSLEGAMEETQYF
>NA|TRBJ2-3|TRBV18|TRBD2
TGTGCCAGCTCACCGGGTCTAGCGGGAGGAGATACGCAGTATTTT
CASSPGLAGGDTQYF
>NA|TRBJ2-1|TRBV24-1|NA
TGTGCCACCAGTGATTCTCCTGGGCGGGTCCTTTGGAATGAGCAGTTCTTC
CATSDSPGRVLWNEQFF
>few|TRBJ2-3|TRBV9|NA
TGTGCCAGCAGCCCCCAGACAGTAAACACAGATACGCAGTATTTT
CASSPQTVNTDTQYF
>once|TRBJ2-1|TRBV11-2|TRBD2
TGTGCCAGCAGCTTACTAGCGGGGGGGACGGAGCAGTTCTTC
CASSLLAGGTEQFF
>NA|TRBJ2-7|TRBV19|TRBD1
TGTGCCAGTAGTATAGCGGGACAGGGGGCTTACGAGCAGTACTTC
CASSIAGQGAYEQYF
>NA|TRBJ1-5|TRBV7-2|NA
TGTGCCAGCAGCCTCCAGGGAGGAGGGAGCAATCAGCCCCAGCATTTT
CASSLQGGGSNQPQHF